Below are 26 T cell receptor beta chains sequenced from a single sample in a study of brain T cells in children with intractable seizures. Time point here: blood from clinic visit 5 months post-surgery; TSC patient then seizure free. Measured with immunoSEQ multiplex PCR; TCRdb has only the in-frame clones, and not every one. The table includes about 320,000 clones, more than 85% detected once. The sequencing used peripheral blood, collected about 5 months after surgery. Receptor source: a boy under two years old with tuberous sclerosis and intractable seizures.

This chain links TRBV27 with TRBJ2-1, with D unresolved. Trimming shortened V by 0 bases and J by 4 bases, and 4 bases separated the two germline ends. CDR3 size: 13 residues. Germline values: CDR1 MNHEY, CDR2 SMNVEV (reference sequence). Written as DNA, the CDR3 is TGTGCCAGCAGTTTATCCAGATACAATGAGCAGTTCTTC. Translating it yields CASSLSRYNEQFF.

CDR3 protein: CASSFGLAGSNNEQFF. CDR3 nucleotide sequence: TGTGCCAGCAGCTTTGGCCTAGCGGGAAGTAACAATGAGCAGTTCTTC. V gene TRBV11-2 combines with J gene TRBJ2-1, with 9 bases lining up with TRBD2. The CDR3 spans 16 residues. V shed 3 bases, J shed 5 bases, and the junction held 8 bases outside the gene matches. Germline CDR1 reads SGHAT; CDR2 reads FQNNGV. The variable domain in full, with the rest retrieved from reference TRBV11-2 and TRBJ2-1, is EAGVAQSPRYKIIEKRQSVAFWCNPISGHATLYWYQQILGQGPKLLIQFQNNGVVDDSQLPKDRFSAERLKGVDSTLKIQPAKLEDSAVYLCASSFGLAGSNNEQFFGPGTRLTVL.

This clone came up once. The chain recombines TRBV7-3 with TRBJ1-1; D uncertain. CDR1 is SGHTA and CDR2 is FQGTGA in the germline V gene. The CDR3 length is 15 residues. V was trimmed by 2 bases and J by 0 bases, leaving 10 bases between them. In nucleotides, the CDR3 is TGTGCCAGCAGCTTAGGGAACGGGGTGAACACTGAAGCTTTCTTT. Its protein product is CASSLGNGVNTEAFF.

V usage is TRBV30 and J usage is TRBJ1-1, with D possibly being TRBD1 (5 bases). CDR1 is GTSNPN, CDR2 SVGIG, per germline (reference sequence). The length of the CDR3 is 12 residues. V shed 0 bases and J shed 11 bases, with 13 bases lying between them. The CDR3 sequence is CAWSVGTARAFF. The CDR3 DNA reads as TGTGCCTGGAGTGTAGGGACCGCAAGGGCTTTCTTT.

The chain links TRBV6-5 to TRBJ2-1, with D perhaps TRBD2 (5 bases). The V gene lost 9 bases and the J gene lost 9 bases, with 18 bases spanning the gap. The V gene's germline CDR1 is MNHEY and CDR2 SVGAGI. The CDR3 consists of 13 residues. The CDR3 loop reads CASQRPFYGEQFF. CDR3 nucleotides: TGTGCCAGTCAGCGGCCCTTTTACGGTGAGCAGTTCTTC.

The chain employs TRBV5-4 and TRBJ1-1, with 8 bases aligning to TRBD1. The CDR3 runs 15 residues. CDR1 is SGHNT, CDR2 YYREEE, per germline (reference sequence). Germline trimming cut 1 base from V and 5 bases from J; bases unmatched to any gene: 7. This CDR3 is CASSLNGRGRTEAFF. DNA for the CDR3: TGTGCCAGCAGCTTGAACGGCAGGGGGCGGACTGAAGCTTTCTTT.

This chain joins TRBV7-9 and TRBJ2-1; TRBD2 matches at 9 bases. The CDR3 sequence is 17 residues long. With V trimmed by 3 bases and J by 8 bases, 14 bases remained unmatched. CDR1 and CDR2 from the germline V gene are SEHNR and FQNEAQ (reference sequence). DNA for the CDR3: TGTGCCAGCAGCTTCCGGGGAGGACTAGCGACGTATCATGAGCAGTTCTTC. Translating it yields CASSFRGGLATYHEQFF.

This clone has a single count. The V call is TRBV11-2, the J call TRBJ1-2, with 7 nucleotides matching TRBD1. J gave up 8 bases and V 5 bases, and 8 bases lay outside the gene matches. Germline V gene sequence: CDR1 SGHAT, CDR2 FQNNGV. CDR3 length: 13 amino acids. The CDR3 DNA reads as TGTGCCAGCAGCCTCAGACAGGGTCCGGGCTACACCTTC. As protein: CASSLRQGPGYTF.

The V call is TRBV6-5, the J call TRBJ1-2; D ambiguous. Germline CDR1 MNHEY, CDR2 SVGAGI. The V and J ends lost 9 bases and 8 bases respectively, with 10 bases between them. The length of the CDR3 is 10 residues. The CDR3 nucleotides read TGTGCCAGGAATCGTGGGGGCTACACCTTC. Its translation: CARNRGGYTF.

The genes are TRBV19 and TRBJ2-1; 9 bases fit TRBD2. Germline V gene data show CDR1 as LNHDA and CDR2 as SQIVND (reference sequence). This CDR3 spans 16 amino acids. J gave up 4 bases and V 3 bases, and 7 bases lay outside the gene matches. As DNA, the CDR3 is TGTGCCAGTAGTATGATAGCGGGAGTGGAATACAATGAGCAGTTCTTC. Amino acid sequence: CASSMIAGVEYNEQFF.

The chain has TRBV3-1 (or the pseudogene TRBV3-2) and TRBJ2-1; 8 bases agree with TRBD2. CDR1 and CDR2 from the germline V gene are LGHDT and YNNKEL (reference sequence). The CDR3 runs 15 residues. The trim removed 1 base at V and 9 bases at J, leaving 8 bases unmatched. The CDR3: CASSQVGLAGLEQFF. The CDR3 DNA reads TGTGCCAGCAGCCAAGTAGGGCTAGCGGGTCTTGAGCAGTTCTTC.

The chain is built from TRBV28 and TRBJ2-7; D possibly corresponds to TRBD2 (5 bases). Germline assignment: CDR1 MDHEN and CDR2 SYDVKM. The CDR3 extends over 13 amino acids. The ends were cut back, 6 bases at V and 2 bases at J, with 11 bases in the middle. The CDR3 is CASSEGFAYEQYF. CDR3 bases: TGTGCCAGCAGCGAGGGATTTGCCTACGAGCAGTACTTC.

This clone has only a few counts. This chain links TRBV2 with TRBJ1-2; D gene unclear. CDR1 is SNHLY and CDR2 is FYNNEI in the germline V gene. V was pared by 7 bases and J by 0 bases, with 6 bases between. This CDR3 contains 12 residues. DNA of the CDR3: TGTGCCAGCAATGGGGCTAACTATGGCTACACCTTC. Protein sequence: CASNGANYGYTF.

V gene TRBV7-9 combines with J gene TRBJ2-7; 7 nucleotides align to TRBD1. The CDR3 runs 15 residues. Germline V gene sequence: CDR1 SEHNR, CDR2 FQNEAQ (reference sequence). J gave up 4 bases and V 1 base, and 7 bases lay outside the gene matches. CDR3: CASSLDMTGIYEQYF. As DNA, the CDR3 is TGTGCCAGCAGCTTAGATATGACAGGGATTTACGAGCAGTACTTC. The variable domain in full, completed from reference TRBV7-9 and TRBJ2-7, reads DTGVSQNPRHKITKRGQNVTFRCDPISEHNRLYWYRQTLGQGPEFLTYFQNEAQLEKSRLLSDRFSAERPKGSFSTLEIQRTEQGDSAMYLCASSLDMTGIYEQYFGPGTRLTVT.

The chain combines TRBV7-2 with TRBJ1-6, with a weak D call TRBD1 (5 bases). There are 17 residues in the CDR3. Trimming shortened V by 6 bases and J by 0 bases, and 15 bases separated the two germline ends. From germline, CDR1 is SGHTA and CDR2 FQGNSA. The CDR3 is CASRKDSDFSYNSPLHF. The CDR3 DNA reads TGTGCCAGCAGGAAAGACAGTGATTTCTCCTATAATTCACCCCTCCACTTT.

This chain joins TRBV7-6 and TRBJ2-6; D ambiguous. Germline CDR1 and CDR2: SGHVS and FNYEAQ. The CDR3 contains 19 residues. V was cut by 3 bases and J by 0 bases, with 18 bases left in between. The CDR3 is CASSFSRRTTASGANVLTF. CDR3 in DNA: TGTGCCAGCAGCTTTAGCCGGCGGACGACGGCCTCTGGGGCCAACGTCCTGACTTTC.

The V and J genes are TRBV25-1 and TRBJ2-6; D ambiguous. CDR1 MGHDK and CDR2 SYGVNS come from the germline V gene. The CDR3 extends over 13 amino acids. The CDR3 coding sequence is TGTGCTGCGAGCCGCTCTGGGGCCAACGTCCTGACTTTC. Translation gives CAASRSGANVLTF.

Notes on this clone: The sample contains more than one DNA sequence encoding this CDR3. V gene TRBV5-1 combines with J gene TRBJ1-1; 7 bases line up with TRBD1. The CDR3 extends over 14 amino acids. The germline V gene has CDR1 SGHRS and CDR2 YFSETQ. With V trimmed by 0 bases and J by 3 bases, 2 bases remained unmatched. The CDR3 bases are TGCGCCAGCAGCTTGGGTACAGGGGACACTGAAGCTTTCTTT. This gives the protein CASSLGTGDTEAFF.

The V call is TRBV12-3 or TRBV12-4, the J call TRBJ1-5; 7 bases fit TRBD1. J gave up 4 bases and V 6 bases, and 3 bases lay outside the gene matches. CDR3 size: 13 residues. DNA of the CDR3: TGTGCCAGCAGCGGACAGGAGAATCAGCCCCAGCATTTT. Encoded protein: CASSGQENQPQHF.

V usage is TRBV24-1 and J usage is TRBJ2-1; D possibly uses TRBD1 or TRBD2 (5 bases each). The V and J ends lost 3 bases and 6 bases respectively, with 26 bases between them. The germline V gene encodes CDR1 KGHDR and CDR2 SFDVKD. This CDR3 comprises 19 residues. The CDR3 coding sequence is TGTGCCACCAGTGATGCTACCTACTCCTCGGGACGGAACTTCAATGAGCAGTTCTTC. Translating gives CATSDATYSSGRNFNEQFF.

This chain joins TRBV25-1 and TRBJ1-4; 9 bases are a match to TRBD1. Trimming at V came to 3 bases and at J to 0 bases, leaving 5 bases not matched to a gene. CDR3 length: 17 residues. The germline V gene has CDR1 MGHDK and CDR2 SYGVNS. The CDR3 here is CASSDHRGRTTNEKLFF. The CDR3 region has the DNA TGTGCCAGCAGTGATCACAGGGGGCGGACAACTAATGAAAAACTGTTTTTT.

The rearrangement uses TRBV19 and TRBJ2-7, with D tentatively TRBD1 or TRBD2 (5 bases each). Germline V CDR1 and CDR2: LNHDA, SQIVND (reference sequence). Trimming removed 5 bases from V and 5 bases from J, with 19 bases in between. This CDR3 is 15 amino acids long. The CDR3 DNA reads TGTGCCAGTAGTCCCCAACGAGGGGAGAATGACGAGCAGTACTTC. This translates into CASSPQRGENDEQYF. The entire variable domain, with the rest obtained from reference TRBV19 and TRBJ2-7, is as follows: DGGITQSPKYLFRKEGQNVTLSCEQNLNHDAMYWYRQDPGQGLRLIYYSQIVNDFQKGDIAEGYSVSREKKESFPLTVTSAQKNPTAFYLCASSPQRGENDEQYFGPGTRLTVT.

The CDR3 reads CASIRFGELFF. Here the CDR3 DNA reads TGTGCCAGTATTAGATTCGGGGAGCTGTTTTTT. The chain employs TRBV19 and TRBJ2-2; D is ambiguous. The CDR3 length is 11 residues. With 7 bases removed from V and 7 bases from J, the gap between germline ends came to 7 bases. Germline loops: CDR1 LNHDA, CDR2 SQIVND (reference sequence).

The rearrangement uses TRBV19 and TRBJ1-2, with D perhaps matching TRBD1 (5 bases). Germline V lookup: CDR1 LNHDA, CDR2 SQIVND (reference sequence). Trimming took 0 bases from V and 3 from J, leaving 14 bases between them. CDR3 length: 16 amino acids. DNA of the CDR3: TGTGCCAGTAGTATAGATCAAATGGGGCATGACTATGGCTACACCTTC. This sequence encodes CASSIDQMGHDYGYTF.

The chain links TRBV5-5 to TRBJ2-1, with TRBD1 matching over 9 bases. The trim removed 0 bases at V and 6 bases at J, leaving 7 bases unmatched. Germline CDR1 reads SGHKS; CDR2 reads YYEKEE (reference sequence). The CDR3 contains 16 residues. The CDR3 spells CASSLGAGTGSNEQFF. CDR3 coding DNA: TGTGCCAGCAGCTTGGGAGCCGGGACAGGGTCCAATGAGCAGTTCTTC.

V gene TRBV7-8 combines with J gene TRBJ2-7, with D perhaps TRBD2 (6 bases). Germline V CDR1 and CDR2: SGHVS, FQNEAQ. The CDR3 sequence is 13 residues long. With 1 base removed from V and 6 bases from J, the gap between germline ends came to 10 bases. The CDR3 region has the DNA TGTGCCAGCAGCTTAGTTTTGGGAGGCGAGCAGTACTTC. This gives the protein CASSLVLGGEQYF.